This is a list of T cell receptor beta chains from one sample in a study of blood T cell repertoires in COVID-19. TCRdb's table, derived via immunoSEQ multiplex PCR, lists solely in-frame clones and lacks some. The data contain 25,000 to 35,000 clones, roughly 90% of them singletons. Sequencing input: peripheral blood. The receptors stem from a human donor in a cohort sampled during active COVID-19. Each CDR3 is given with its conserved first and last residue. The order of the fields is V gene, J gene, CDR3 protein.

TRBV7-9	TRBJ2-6	CASSSRLAGDISGANVLTF
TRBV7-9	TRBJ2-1	CASSITVRGSYNEQFF
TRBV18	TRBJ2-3	CASSDRVTDTQYF
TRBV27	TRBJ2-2	CASRVLAANTGELFF
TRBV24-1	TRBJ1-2	CATSDTGHGYTF
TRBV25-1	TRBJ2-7	CASRPGTGSYEQYF
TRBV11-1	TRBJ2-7	CASSTRDRGWQYF
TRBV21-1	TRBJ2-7	CASPPGQTYEQYF
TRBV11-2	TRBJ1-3	CASSLLLGGRGNTIYF
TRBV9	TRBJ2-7	CASSVEMGASYEQYF
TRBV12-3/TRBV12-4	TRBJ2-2	CASSTDYPELFF
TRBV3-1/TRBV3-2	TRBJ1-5	CASSNRWEGSNQPQHF
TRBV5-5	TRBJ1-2	CASRRTGANFREDYGYTF
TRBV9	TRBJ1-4	CASSVEVGGPNEKLFF
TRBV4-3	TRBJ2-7	CASSQESGTYEQYF
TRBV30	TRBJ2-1	CAWSGGLAGVNEQFF
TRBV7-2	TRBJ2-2	CASTSGRTHTGELFF
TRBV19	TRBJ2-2	CASSMAANTGELFF
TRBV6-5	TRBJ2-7	CASSWTDAYEQYF
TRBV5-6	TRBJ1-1	CASSLGQGLMNTEAFF
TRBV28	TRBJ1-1	CASRRDRARGSEAFF
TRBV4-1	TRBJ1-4	CASSQEETPNEKLFF
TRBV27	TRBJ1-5	CASSLTGEGYQPQHF
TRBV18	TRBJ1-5	CASSPPGTDNQPQHF
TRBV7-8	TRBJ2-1	CASSLGEYNEQFF
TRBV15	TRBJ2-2	CATSRDGGWAGELFF
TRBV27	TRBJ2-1	CASSLLAGWVKEFF
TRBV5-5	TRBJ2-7	CASSLLAGAYEQYF